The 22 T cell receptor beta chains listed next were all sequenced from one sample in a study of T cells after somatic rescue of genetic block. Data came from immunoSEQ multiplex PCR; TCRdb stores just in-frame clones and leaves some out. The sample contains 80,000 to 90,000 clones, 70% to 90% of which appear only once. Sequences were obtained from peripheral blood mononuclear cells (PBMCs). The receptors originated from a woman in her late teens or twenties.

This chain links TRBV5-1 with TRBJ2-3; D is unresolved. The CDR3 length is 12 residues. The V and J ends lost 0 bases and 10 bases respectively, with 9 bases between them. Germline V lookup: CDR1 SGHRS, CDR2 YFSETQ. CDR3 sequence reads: CASSLGNDAQYF. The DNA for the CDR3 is TGCGCCAGCAGCTTGGGGAACGATGCGCAGTATTTT. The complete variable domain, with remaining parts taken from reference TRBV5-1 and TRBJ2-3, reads KAGVTQTPRYLIKTRGQQVTLSCSPISGHRSVSWYQQTPGQGLQFLFEYFSETQRNKGNFPGRFSGRQFSNSRSEMNVSTLELGDSALYLCASSLGNDAQYFGPGTRLTVL.

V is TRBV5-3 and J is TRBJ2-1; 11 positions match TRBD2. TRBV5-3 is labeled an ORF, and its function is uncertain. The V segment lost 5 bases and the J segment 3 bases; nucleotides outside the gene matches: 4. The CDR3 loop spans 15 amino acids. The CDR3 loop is CARSSGLADYNEQFF. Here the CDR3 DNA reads TGTGCCAGAAGTTCGGGACTAGCGGACTACAATGAGCAGTTCTTC.

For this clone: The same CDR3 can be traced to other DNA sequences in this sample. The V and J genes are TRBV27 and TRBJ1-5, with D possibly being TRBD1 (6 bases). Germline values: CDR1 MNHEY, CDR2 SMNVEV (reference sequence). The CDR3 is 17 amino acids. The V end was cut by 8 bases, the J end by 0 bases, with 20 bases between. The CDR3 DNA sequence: TGTGCCAGCCGACCCAGACAGGCAGATTATAGCAATCAGCCCCAGCATTTT. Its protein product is CASRPRQADYSNQPQHF.

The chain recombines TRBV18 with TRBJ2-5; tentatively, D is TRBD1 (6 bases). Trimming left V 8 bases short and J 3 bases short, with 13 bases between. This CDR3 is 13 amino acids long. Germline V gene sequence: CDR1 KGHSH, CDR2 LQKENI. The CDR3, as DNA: TGTGCCAGCCGGACCCCAGGGGAAGAGACCCAGTACTTC. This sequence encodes CASRTPGEETQYF.

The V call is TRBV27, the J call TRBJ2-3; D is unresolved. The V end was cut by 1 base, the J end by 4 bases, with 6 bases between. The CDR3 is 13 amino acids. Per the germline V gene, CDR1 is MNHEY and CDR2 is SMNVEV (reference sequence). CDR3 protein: CASSLLGADTQYF. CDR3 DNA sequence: TGTGCCAGCAGTTTATTAGGTGCAGATACGCAGTATTTT.

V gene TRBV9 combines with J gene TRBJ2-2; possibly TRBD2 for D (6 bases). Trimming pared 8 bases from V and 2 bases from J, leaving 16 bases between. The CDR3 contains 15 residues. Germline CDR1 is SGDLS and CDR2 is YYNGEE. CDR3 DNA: TGTGCCAGTTCCCCCGGGACTTTCAACACCGGGGAGCTGTTTTTT. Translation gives CASSPGTFNTGELFF.

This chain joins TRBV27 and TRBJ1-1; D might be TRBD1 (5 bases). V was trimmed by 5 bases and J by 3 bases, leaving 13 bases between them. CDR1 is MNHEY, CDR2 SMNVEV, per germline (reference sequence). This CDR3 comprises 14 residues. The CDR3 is CASSPAGTHTEAFF. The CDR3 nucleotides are TGTGCCAGCAGTCCGGCAGGGACCCACACTGAAGCTTTCTTT.

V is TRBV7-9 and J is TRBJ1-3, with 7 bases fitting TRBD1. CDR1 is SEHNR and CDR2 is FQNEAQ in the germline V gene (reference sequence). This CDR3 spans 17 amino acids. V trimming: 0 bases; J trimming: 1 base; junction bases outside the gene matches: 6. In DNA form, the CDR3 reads TGTGCCAGCAGCTTAGCGCTGGGACAGAATTCTGGAAACACCATATATTTT. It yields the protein CASSLALGQNSGNTIYF.

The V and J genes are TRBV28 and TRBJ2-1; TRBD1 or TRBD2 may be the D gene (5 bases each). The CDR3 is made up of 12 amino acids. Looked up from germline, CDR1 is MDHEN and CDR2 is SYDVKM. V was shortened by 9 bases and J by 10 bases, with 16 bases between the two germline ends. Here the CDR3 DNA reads TGTGCCAGTGCGCGTGGTGGGGACGAGCAGTTCTTC. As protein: CASARGGDEQFF.

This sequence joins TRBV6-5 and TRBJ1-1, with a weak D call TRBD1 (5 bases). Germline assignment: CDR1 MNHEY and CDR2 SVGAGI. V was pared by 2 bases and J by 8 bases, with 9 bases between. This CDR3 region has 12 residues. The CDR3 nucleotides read TGTGCCAGCAGTTACGGCGGGGCCGAAGCTTTCTTT. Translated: CASSYGGAEAFF.

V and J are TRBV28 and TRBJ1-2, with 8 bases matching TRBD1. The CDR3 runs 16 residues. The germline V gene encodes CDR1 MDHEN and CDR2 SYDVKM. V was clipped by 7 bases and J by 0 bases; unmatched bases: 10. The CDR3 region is CASNELGTGPNYGYTF. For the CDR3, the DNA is TGTGCCAGCAACGAACTAGGGACAGGTCCTAACTATGGCTACACCTTC.

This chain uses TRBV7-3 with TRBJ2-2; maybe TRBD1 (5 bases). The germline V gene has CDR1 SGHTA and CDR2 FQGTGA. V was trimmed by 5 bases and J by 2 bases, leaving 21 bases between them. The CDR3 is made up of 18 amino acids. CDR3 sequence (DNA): TGTGCCAGCAGCCTAAACAGGCTCGCTGTGGAAAACACCGGGGAGCTGTTTTTT. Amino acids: CASSLNRLAVENTGELFF.

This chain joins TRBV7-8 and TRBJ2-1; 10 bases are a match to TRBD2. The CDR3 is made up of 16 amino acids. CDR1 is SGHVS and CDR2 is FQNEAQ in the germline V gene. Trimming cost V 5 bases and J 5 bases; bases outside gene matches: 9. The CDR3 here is CASSPRLAGINNEQFF. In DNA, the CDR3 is TGTGCCAGCAGCCCACGACTAGCGGGTATCAACAATGAGCAGTTCTTC.

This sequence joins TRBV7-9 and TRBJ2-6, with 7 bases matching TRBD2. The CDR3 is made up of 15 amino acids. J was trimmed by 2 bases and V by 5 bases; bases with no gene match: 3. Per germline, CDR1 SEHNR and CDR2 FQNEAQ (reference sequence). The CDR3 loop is CASSATSTGANVLTF. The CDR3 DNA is TGTGCCAGCAGCGCGACTAGCACTGGGGCCAACGTCCTGACTTTC.

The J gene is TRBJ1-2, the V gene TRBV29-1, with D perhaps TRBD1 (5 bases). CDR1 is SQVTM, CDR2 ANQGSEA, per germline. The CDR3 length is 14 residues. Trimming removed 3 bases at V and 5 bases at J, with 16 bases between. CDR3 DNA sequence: TGCAGCGTTGAGGTGGGACCCGAGGAGTATGGCTACACCTTC. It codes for CSVEVGPEEYGYTF.

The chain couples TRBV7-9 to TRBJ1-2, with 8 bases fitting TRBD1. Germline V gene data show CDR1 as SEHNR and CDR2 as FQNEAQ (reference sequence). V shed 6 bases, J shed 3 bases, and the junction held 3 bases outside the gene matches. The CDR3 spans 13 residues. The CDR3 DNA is TGTGCCAGCAGGTCGACAGGGGACTATGGCTACACCTTC. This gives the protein CASRSTGDYGYTF.

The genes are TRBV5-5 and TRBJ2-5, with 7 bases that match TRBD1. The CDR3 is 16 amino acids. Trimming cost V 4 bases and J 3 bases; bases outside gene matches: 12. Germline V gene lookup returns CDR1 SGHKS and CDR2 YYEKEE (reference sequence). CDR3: CASSRSGQVAKETQYF. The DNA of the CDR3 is TGTGCCAGCAGCCGGTCTGGACAGGTGGCAAAAGAGACCCAGTACTTC.

CDR3 residues: CATQGFGANVLTF. CDR3 nucleotide sequence: TGTGCTACCCAGGGTTTTGGGGCCAACGTCCTGACTTTC. The rearrangement joins TRBV7-7 to TRBJ2-6; TRBD1 might be the D (5 bases). CDR1 SSHAT and CDR2 FNYEAQ come from the germline V gene (reference sequence). The CDR3 loop spans 13 amino acids.

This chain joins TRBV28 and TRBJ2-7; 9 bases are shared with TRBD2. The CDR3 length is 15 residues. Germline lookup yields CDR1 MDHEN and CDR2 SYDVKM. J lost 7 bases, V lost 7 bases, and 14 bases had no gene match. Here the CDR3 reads CASTPWREGLGEQYF. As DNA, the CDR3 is TGTGCCAGCACCCCCTGGCGGGAGGGCCTTGGAGAGCAGTACTTC.

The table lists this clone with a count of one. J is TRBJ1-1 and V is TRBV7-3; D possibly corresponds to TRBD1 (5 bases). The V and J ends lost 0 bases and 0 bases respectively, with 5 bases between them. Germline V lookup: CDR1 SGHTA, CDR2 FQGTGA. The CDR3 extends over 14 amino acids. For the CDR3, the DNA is TGTGCCAGCAGCTTAACAGGGGTGAACACTGAAGCTTTCTTT. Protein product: CASSLTGVNTEAFF.

The CDR3: CASSPSVANYGYTF. CDR3 DNA sequence: TGTGCCAGCAGTCCCTCGGTAGCTAACTATGGCTACACCTTC. The chain combines TRBV6-4 with TRBJ1-2; D gene uncertain. Per germline, CDR1 MRHNA and CDR2 SNTAGT. V was cut by 5 bases and J by 0 bases, with 10 bases left in between. This CDR3 comprises 14 residues.

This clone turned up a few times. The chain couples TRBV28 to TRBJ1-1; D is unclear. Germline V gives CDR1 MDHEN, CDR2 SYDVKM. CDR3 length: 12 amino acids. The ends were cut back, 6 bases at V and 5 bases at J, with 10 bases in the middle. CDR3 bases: TGTGCCAGCAGGAGAGGAGGGACTGAAGCTTTCTTT. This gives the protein CASRRGGTEAFF. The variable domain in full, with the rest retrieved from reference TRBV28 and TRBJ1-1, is DVKVTQSSRYLVKRTGEKVFLECVQDMDHENMFWYRQDPGLGLRLIYFSYDVKMKEKGDIPEGYSVSREKKERFSLILESASTNQTSMYLCASRRGGTEAFFGQGTRLTVV.